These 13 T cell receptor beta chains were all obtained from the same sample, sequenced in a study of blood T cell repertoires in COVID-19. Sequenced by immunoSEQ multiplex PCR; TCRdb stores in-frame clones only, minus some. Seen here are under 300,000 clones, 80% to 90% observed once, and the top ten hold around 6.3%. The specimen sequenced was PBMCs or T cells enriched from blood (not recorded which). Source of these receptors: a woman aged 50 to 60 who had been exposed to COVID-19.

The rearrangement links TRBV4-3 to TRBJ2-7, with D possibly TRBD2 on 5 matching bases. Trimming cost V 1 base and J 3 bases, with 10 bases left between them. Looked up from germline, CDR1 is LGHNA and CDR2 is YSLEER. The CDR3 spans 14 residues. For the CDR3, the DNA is TGCGCCAGCAGCCAAGGGCTAGGGAGCTACGAGCAGTACTTC. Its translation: CASSQGLGSYEQYF.

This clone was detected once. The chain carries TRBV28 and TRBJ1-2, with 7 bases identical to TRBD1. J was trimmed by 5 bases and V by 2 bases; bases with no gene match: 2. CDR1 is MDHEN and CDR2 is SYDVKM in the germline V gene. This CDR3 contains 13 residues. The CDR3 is CASSLPGQYGYTF. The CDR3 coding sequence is TGTGCCAGCAGTTTACCGGGACAGTATGGCTACACCTTC.

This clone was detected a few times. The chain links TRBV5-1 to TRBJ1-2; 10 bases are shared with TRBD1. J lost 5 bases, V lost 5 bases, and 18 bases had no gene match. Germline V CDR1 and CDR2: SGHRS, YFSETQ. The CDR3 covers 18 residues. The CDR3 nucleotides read TGCGCCAGCAGTTCCGGCGGGACAGGGGCGCCAACTGGGTATGGCTACACCTTC. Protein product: CASSSGGTGAPTGYGYTF.

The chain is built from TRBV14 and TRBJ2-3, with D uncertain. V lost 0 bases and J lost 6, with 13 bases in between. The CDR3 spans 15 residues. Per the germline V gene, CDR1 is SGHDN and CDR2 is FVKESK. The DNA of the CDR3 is TGTGCCAGCAGCCAAGATCGATCAGGTGGGGATACGCAGTATTTT. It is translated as CASSQDRSGGDTQYF.

The CDR3 here is CAEPGTSGGVARETQYF. The CDR3 DNA follows: TGTGCCGAACCCGGGACTAGCGGGGGGGTGGCCCGAGAGACCCAGTACTTC. The chain links TRBV7-9 to TRBJ2-5; the match to TRBD2 covers 16 bases. Germline V lookup: CDR1 SEHNR, CDR2 FQNEAQ (reference sequence). Trimming cost V 11 bases and J 4 bases; bases outside gene matches: 13. There are 17 residues in the CDR3.

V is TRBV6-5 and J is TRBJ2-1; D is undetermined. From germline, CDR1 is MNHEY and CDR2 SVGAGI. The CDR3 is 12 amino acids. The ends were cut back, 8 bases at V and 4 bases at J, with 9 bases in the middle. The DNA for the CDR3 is TGTGCCAGCTTCGGAGCTTACAATGAGCAGTTCTTC. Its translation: CASFGAYNEQFF.

The CDR3, as DNA: TGTGCCACCAGCGCCGGGACAGGGGAGACCCAGTACTTC. Translating it yields CATSAGTGETQYF. This rearrangement joins TRBV24-1 to TRBJ2-5, with 9 bases matching TRBD1. The trim removed 7 bases at V and 5 bases at J, leaving 4 bases unmatched. The CDR3 loop spans 13 amino acids. From germline, CDR1 is KGHDR and CDR2 SFDVKD.

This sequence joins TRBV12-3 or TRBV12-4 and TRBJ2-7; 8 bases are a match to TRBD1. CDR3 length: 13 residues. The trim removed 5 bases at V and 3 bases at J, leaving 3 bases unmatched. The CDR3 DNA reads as TGTGCCAGCAGTCTGGACAGGGACTACGAGCAGTACTTC. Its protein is CASSLDRDYEQYF.

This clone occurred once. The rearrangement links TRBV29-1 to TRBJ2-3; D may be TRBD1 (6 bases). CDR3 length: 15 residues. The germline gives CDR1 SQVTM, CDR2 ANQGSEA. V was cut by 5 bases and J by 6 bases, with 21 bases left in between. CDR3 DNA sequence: TGCAGCGTTAGGGGGATACGGACAGCAGCGGATACGCAGTATTTT. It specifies CSVRGIRTAADTQYF.

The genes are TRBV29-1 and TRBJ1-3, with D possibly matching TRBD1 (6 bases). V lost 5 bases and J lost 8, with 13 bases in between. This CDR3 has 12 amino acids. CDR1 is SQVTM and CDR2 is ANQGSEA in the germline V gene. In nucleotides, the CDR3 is TGCAGCGTTATGATAGGGGGGGACACCATATATTTT. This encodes CSVMIGGDTIYF.

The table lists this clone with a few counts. For the CDR3, the DNA is TGTGCCAGCAGCTCCTCGATTACAGGGGGAAGTGGCTACACCTTC. Translated: CASSSSITGGSGYTF. The chain carries TRBV11-2 and TRBJ1-2; 8 bases agree with TRBD1. V dropped 4 bases and J dropped 7; count of bases not matched to a gene: 11. Per the germline V gene, CDR1 is SGHAT and CDR2 is FQNNGV. This CDR3 contains 15 residues.

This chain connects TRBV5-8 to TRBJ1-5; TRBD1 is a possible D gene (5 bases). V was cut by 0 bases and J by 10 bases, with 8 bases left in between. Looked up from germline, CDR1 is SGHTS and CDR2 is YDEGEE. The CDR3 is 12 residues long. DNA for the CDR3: TGTGCCAGCAGCTTGGGGGGGGAACCCCAGCATTTT. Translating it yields CASSLGGEPQHF.

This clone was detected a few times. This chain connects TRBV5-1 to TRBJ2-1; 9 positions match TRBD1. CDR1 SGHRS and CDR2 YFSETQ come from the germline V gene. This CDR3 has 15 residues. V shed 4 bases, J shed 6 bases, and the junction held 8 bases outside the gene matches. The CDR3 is CASSPASDRGNEQFF. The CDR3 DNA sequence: TGCGCCAGCAGCCCGGCTTCGGACAGGGGCAATGAGCAGTTCTTC.